This TCR beta chain emerged from a study of shared clonotypes between healthy human individuals. Study-level information: The study used three CD4 naive, three CD4 memory, two CD8 naive and one CD8 memory plate per donor.

Deep-level assay runs were performed. Measured with immunoSEQ multiplex PCR; TCRdb has only the in-frame clones, and not every one. This sample has under 1,100,000 clones, with approximately 70% found just once. The germline V gene encodes CDR1 MGHDK and CDR2 SYGVNS. This CDR3 has 13 amino acids. V was clipped by 4 bases and J by 3 bases, with 9 bases between them. For this clone: The target antigen is unknown.

Whole-study results and caveats: Few donors limited the genetic and exposure-history diversity represented. Among donors, sharing of clonotypes was expected to be affected by sequencing depth.

Material for sequencing was memory CD4+ T cells sorted from blood. Subset meaning: CD45RA-negative fraction. The sequence came from a man younger than 35 in good health. The chain links TRBV25-1 to TRBJ1-1; unclear D gene. The CDR3 sequence: CASSVNRDTEAFF. The DNA of the CDR3 is TGTGCCAGCAGTGTAAACCGGGACACTGAAGCTTTCTTT.